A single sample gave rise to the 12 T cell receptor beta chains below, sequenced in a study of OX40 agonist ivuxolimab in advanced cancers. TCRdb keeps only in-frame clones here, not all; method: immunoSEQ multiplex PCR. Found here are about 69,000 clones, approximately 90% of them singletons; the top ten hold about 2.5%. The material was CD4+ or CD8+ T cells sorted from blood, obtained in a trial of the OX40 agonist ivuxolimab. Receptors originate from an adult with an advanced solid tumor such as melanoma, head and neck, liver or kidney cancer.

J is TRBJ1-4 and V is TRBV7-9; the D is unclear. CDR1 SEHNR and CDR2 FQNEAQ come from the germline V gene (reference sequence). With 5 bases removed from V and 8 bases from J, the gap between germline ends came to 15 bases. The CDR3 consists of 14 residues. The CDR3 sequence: CASSPGVAPEKLFF. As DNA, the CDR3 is TGTGCCAGCAGCCCCGGGGTGGCGCCCGAAAAACTGTTTTTT.

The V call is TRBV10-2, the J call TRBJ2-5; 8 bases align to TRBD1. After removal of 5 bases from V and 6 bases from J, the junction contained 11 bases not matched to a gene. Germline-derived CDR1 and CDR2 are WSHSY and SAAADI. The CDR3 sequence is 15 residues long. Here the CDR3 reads CASSIQGQVFQTQYF. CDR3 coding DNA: TGCGCCAGCAGTATCCAGGGACAGGTATTTCAGACCCAGTACTTC.

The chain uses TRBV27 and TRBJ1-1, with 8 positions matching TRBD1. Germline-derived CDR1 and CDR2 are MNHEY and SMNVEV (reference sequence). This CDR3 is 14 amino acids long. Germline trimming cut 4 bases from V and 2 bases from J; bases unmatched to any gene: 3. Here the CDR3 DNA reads TGTGCCAGCAGTTGGGACAGGCGAAACACTGAAGCTTTCTTT. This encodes CASSWDRRNTEAFF.

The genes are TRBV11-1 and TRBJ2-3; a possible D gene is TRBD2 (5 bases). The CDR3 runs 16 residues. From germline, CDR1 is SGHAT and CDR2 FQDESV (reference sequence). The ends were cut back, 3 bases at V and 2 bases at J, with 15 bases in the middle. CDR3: CASSFVIASLTDTQYF. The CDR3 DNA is TGTGCCAGCAGCTTTGTCATAGCGAGCCTCACAGATACGCAGTATTTT.

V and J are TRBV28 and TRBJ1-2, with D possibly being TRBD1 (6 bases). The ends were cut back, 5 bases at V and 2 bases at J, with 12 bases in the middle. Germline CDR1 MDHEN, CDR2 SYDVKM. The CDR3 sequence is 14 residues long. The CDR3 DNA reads TGTGCCAGCAGTGACAGGCCCCTCAACTATGGCTACACCTTC. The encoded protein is CASSDRPLNYGYTF.

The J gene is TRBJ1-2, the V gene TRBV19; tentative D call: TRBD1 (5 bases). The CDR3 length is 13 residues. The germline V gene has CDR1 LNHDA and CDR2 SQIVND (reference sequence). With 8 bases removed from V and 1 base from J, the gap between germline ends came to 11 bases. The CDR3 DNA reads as TGTGCCAGTGCTGACAGAGTTAACTATGGCTACACCTTC. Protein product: CASADRVNYGYTF.

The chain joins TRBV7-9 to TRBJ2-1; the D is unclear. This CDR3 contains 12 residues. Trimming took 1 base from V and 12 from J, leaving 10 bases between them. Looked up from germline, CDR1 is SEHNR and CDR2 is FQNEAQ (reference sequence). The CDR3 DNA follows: TGTGCCAGCAGCTTAGATGGGTGGGGGCAGTTCTTC. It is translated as CASSLDGWGQFF.

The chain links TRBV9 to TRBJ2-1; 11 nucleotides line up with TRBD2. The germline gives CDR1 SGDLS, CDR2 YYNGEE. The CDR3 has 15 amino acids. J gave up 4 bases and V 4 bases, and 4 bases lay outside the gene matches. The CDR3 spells CASSPRLAGYNEQFF. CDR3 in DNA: TGTGCCAGCAGCCCGCGACTAGCGGGGTACAATGAGCAGTTCTTC.

In DNA, the CDR3 is TGCAGCGCCGGAGGGCGGGGAGCAGATACGCAGTATTTT. Translated: CSAGGRGADTQYF. The gene calls are TRBV29-1 and TRBJ2-3; possible D gene TRBD2, 6 bases. The germline CDR1 and CDR2 sequences are SQVTM and ANQGSEA. CDR3 length: 13 amino acids. Trimming cost V 7 bases and J 4 bases, with 15 bases left between them.

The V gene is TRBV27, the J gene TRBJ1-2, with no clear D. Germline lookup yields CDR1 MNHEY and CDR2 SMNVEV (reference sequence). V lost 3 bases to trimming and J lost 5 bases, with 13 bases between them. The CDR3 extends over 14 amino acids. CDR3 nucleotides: TGTGCCAGCAGTTTCGGCGTTGTGGGGTATGGCTACACCTTC. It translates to CASSFGVVGYGYTF.

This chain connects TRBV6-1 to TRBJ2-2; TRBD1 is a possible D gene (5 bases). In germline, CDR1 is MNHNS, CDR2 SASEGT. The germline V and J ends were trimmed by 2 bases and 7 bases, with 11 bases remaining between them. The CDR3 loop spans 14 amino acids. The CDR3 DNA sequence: TGTGCCAGCAGTGAAACCCGGCAGGGCGGGGAGCTGTTTTTT. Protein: CASSETRQGGELFF.

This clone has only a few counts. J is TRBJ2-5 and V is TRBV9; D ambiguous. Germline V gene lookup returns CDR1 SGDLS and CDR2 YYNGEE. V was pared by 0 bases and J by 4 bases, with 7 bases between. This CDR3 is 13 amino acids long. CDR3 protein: CASSVEGRETQYF. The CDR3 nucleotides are TGTGCCAGCAGCGTAGAGGGCAGAGAGACCCAGTACTTC.